A selection of T cell receptor beta chains follows, all from one sample in a study of molecular identifiers for immune sequencing clone quantification. Via MiXCR, TCRdb re-called the PCR reads, giving one row per CDR3 protein. The sample yields 460,000 or so distinct CDR3 sequences, roughly 25% seen once. Material: naive CD8+ T cells from blood, with Jurkat cell RNA spiked in. These receptors all stem from a human donor in good health. Some libraries in this study had Jurkat cell RNA spiked in. Both conserved end residues are part of each CDR3. The D gene is left open where the match is weak. For some rows the clone size is stated as once, few or many, or as a class when expanded; others skip it.

D	V	size	J	DNA	CDR3
-	TRBV6-6	many	TRBJ1-1	TGTGCCACCGCTTCGGGGAGCACTGAAGCTTTCTTT	CATASGSTEAFF
TRBD1	TRBV7-2	few	TRBJ1-1	TGTGCCAGCAGCTTACCGGGACAGGGGGTCACTGAAGCTTTCTTT	CASSLPGQGVTEAFF
TRBD1	TRBV30	once	TRBJ2-1	TGTGCCTGGAGGGGGGACAGGCGAGTCAATGAGCAGTTCTTC	CAWRGDRRVNEQFF
TRBD2	TRBV2	few	TRBJ2-2	TGTGCCAGCAGTGAAATGGCCCCCGGGACTAAGGGCACCGGGGAGCTGTTTTTT	CASSEMAPGTKGTGELFF
TRBD1	TRBV7-8	many	TRBJ1-4	TGTGCCAGCAGCCACGGACAGGTGGACAAACTGTTTTTT	CASSHGQVDKLFF
-	TRBV20-1	few	TRBJ2-7	TGCAGTGCTGGACATCCGAGCTCCTACGAGCAGTACTTC	CSAGHPSSYEQYF
TRBD2	TRBV11-2	-	TRBJ2-3	TGTGCCAGCAGCCCCGGGAGGGGTCTAGATACGCAGTATTTT	CASSPGRGLDTQYF
TRBD1	TRBV2	many	TRBJ1-5	TGTGCCAGCAGTTCCGTGACAGGGGGCGGTCAGCCCCAGCATTTT	CASSSVTGGGQPQHF
-	TRBV6-5	few	TRBJ1-4	TGTGCCAGCAGTAGCTCGACAGTTAATGAAAAACTGTTTTTT	CASSSSTVNEKLFF
-	TRBV11-1	few	TRBJ2-2	TGTGCCAGCAGCGAGCTCCGGACAGCTAACACCGGGGAGCTGTTTTTT	CASSELRTANTGELFF
-	TRBV9	few	TRBJ1-3	TGTGCCAGCAGCGTAGATCCTAACTCTGGAAACACCATATATTTT	CASSVDPNSGNTIYF
TRBD1	TRBV19	-	TRBJ2-7	TGTGCCAGTAGTTCAGGGGGCTTTGATGCCGAGCAGTACTTC	CASSSGGFDAEQYF
-	TRBV19	many	TRBJ2-7	TGTGCCAGTAGAACGGGGGGCGGCGAGCAGTACTTC	CASRTGGGEQYF
-	TRBV20-1	many	TRBJ1-5	TGCAGTGCTTTCAGGGGCACAGGGTATCAGCCCCAGCATTTT	CSAFRGTGYQPQHF
-	TRBV20-1	-	TRBJ2-7	TGCAGTGCTTGGGGCGGGAAACAGGGATTCGAGCAGTACTTC	CSAWGGKQGFEQYF
-	TRBV27	few	TRBJ1-1	TGTGCCAGCAGCGACACGATGAACACTGAAGCTTTCTTT	CASSDTMNTEAFF
-	TRBV6-5	many	TRBJ2-7	TGTGCCAGCAGTTACGGTCCAGCACTAGAGCAGTACTTC	CASSYGPALEQYF
TRBD1	TRBV4-3	many	TRBJ2-2	TGCGCCAGCACAATCGGGACAGGGGTAACCGGGGAGCTGTTTTTT	CASTIGTGVTGELFF
-	TRBV29-1	many	TRBJ1-5	TGCAGCGTTGATCAGGGAAACAATCAGCCCCAGCATTTT	CSVDQGNNQPQHF
-	TRBV4-1	-	TRBJ1-1	TGCGCCAGCAGCCAATTCACGATGAACACTGAAGCTTTCTTT	CASSQFTMNTEAFF
-	TRBV6-2/TRBV6-3	once	TRBJ1-5	TGTGCCAGCGGGGGGACCTTTAGCAATCAGCCCCAGCATTTT	CASGGTFSNQPQHF
TRBD2	TRBV30	few	TRBJ2-7	TGTGCCTGGAGTGTCCTAGCGGGGGACCACTACGAGCAGTACTTC	CAWSVLAGDHYEQYF
-	TRBV5-4	many	TRBJ2-7	TGTGCCAGCAGCTGGAAGGACCCAGGGGGGGAGCAGTACTTC	CASSWKDPGGEQYF
-	TRBV4-1	-	TRBJ2-6	TGCGCCAGCAGCCAACGAGGACCTTCTGGGGCCAACGTCCTGACTTTC	CASSQRGPSGANVLTF
-	TRBV7-9	few	TRBJ1-1	TGTGCCAGCAGCTTAGTAGGGCGAGTAGAAGCTTTCTTT	CASSLVGRVEAFF
-	TRBV27	-	TRBJ2-4	TGTGCCAGCTCCCTAGCCCAGAAAAACATTCAGTGCTTC	CASSLAQKNIQCF
TRBD1	TRBV13	-	TRBJ2-7	TGTGCCAGCACCACTGGGGCAGGGGGCATCTACGAGCAGTACTTC	CASTTGAGGIYEQYF
-	TRBV27	few	TRBJ1-2	TGTGCCAGCAGTCCCGGACAGAGCAGCTATGGCTACACCTTC	CASSPGQSSYGYTF
TRBD1	TRBV20-1	few	TRBJ1-1	TGCAGTGCTAGAGATCCCGGACAGGGTGTCACTGAAGCTTTCTTT	CSARDPGQGVTEAFF
-	TRBV14	-	TRBJ2-2	TGTGCCAGCAGCCCTCGCGGAGGAGAGGACCCGAGGACCGGGGAGCTGTTTTTT	CASSPRGGEDPRTGELFF
-	TRBV6-5	-	TRBJ2-2	TGTGCCAGCAGCCAATGGGGCGGAGAGCTGTTTTTT	CASSQWGGELFF
-	TRBV11-2	many	TRBJ2-1	TGTGCCAGCAGCTTAAATGAGCAGTTCTTC	CASSLNEQFF
-	TRBV7-2	-	TRBJ2-5	TGTGCCAGCAGCTTAGTTGGACCTAGAGAGACCCAGTACTTC	CASSLVGPRETQYF
-	TRBV29-1	many	TRBJ2-2	TGCAGCGTTTTCGGTCGAGGGACCGGGGAGCTGTTTTTT	CSVFGRGTGELFF
-	TRBV11-2	many	TRBJ1-1	TGTGCCAGCAGCTCGGACCTCTATGAAGCTTTCTTT	CASSSDLYEAFF
-	TRBV12-3/TRBV12-4	-	TRBJ2-1	TGTGCCAGCAGCCGGGACAGCGGGTACAATGAGCAGTTCTTC	CASSRDSGYNEQFF
-	TRBV6-2/TRBV6-3	few	TRBJ2-5	TGTGCCAGCGGGTTAGGGGCGCTGAAACAAGAGACCCAGTACTTC	CASGLGALKQETQYF
-	TRBV29-1	-	TRBJ2-7	TGCAGCGTTGCGGGGCCCTTCTCCTACGAGCAGTACTTC	CSVAGPFSYEQYF
-	TRBV4-3	-	TRBJ1-4	TGCGCCAGCAGCCAAGGGTGGCAGGAAACTAATGAAAAACTGTTTTTT	CASSQGWQETNEKLFF
-	TRBV6-2/TRBV6-3	-	TRBJ1-2	TGTGCCAGCACCCTGGACTTGCGCGGAGGGAGCTACACCTTC	CASTLDLRGGSYTF
-	TRBV7-6	many	TRBJ2-3	TGTGCCAGCAGCTTAGGGTTGAGGGGGAGCACAGATACGCAGTATTTT	CASSLGLRGSTDTQYF
-	TRBV18	once	TRBJ2-7	TGTGCCAGCTCACCGTTCGGGGGGCCTACGTACGGGCAGTACTTC	CASSPFGGPTYGQYF
-	TRBV7-9	-	TRBJ2-4	TGTGCCAGCAGCCTGAGTGGGGTAAACATTCAGTACTTC	CASSLSGVNIQYF